The 15 T cell receptor beta chains in this list originate from one sample, sequenced in a study of response to subunit inactivated influenza vaccine (dated by TCRdb to 2016 to 2019). Receptor libraries were prepared by RT-PCR. These reads were obtained on an Illumina HiSeq 2500. The public sequencing data were trimmed at Q25 with fastp and processed into clonotypes with MiXCR by TCRdb, which kept only in-frame beta chains. One record per CDR3 amino acid sequence lists the most common genes and DNA. Present in this sample are about half a million distinct CDR3 sequences, around 8% of which were seen just once. Together, the top ten hold roughly 13% of the sample. The sequences come from PBMCs from blood, collected less than 30 months after vaccination. The receptors shown here come from a man between 50 and 75 years old who received an inactivated influenza vaccine. Donor details come from another sample of the same person, matched by shared clones.

The V call is TRBV23-1, the J call TRBJ2-2, with 7 bases matching TRBD1. TRBV23-1 is sorted into the ORF group, with uncertain function. The CDR3 runs to 18 residues. Trimming cost V 3 bases and J 2 bases; bases outside gene matches: 12. The CDR3 region is CASSHLEAGTDNTGELFF. The CDR3 DNA sequence: TGCGCCAGCAGTCATTTGGAGGCCGGGACAGATAACACCGGGGAGCTGTTTTTT.

The V call is TRBV6-2 or TRBV6-3, the J call TRBJ2-1; D is unresolved. The CDR3 has 16 amino acids. Trimming cost V 0 bases and J 3 bases, with 12 bases left between them. Germline-derived CDR1 and CDR2 are MNHEY and SVGEGT. DNA for the CDR3: TGTGCCAGCAGTTACTCTCATCCCCTAGACTACAATGAGCAGTTCTTC. It specifies CASSYSHPLDYNEQFF.

This clonotype was recorded at least ten times. The chain carries TRBV3-1 and TRBJ1-1; D gene ambiguous. Germline CDR1 and CDR2: LGHDT and YNNKEL (reference sequence). The CDR3 is 12 residues long. V was trimmed by 4 bases and J by 10 bases, leaving 13 bases between them. The CDR3 DNA sequence: TGTGCCAGCAGCCGCGGTCACGAGTCAGCTTTCTTT. Translating gives CASSRGHESAFF. The whole variable domain, filled in from reference TRBV3-1 and TRBJ1-1, reads DTAVSQTPKYLVTQMGNDKSIKCEQNLGHDTMYWYKQDSKKFLKIMFSYNNKELIINETVPNRFSPKSPDKAHLNLHINSLELGDSAVYFCASSRGHESAFFGQGTRLTVV.

This clonotype was observed a few times. The J gene is TRBJ1-4, the V gene TRBV5-5; maybe TRBD1 (5 bases). The CDR3 loop spans 15 amino acids. V was trimmed by 4 bases and J by 5 bases, leaving 15 bases between them. Germline CDR1 and CDR2: SGHKS and YYEKEE (reference sequence). CDR3 DNA sequence: TGTGCCAGCAGCAACTTCCAGGGACTGAATGAAAAACTGTTTTTT. Translation gives CASSNFQGLNEKLFF.

The V call is TRBV6-5, the J call TRBJ2-5; TRBD1 matches at 9 bases. Germline V gene lookup returns CDR1 MNHEY and CDR2 SVGAGI. V was clipped by 4 bases and J by 4 bases; unmatched bases: 4. CDR3 length: 14 amino acids. In DNA, the CDR3 is TGTGCCAGCAGTTCAGGGACAGGGAGAGAGACCCAGTACTTC. The encoded protein is CASSSGTGRETQYF.

The sample holds a few counts of this clonotype. The chain links TRBV7-2 to TRBJ2-5; no clear D. The CDR3 sequence is 15 residues long. CDR1 is SGHTA and CDR2 is FQGNSA in the germline V gene. Trimming shortened V by 1 base and J by 1 base, and 10 bases separated the two germline ends. CDR3: CASSLGRKPQETQYF. The CDR3 nucleotides are TGTGCCAGCAGCTTAGGACGTAAGCCCCAAGAGACCCAGTACTTC.

This clonotype was seen only a few times. The chain has TRBV20-1 and TRBJ1-5, with a weak D call TRBD1 (5 bases). V dropped 3 bases and J dropped 7 bases, with 13 bases sitting between them. This CDR3 has 13 amino acids. CDR1 is DFQATT, CDR2 SNEGSKA, per germline (reference sequence). The CDR3 reads CSARKTANQPQHF. In DNA, the CDR3 is TGCAGTGCTAGGAAGACAGCAAACCAGCCCCAGCATTTT.

At least ten counts were recorded for this clonotype. The chain has TRBV3-1 and TRBJ2-7; D gene ambiguous. CDR1 LGHDT and CDR2 YNNKEL come from the germline V gene (reference sequence). The CDR3 consists of 12 residues. Trimming shortened V by 2 bases and J by 1 base, and 3 bases separated the two germline ends. The CDR3, as DNA: TGTGCCAGCAGCCAATTTTCCTACGAGCAGTACTTC. This sequence encodes CASSQFSYEQYF.

This clonotype came up many times. The J gene is TRBJ2-6, the V gene TRBV6-1; D may correspond to TRBD1 or TRBD2 (5 bases each). The CDR3 consists of 15 residues. V lost 10 bases to trimming and J lost 1 base, with 14 bases between them. Per germline, CDR1 MNHNS and CDR2 SASEGT. The CDR3 region is CATLVWGSGANVLTF. In DNA, the CDR3 is TGTGCCACCCTCGTGTGGGGGTCTGGGGCCAACGTCCTGACTTTC.

The chain has TRBV5-1 and TRBJ2-5, with TRBD1 as a possible D gene (6 bases). V lost 3 bases to trimming and J lost 3 bases, with 12 bases between them. CDR3 length: 14 residues. CDR1 is SGHRS, CDR2 YFSETQ, per germline. DNA of the CDR3: TGCGCCAGCAGCTCCCGGACAGAGAAAGAGACCCAGTACTTC. Protein sequence: CASSSRTEKETQYF.

This clonotype came up a few times. The chain joins TRBV7-9 to TRBJ2-2; D is possibly TRBD2 (6 bases). Germline V gives CDR1 SEHNR, CDR2 FQNEAQ (reference sequence). V was trimmed by 3 bases and J by 1 base, leaving 9 bases between them. The CDR3 covers 15 residues. The CDR3 loop is CASSFSGGNTGELFF. The CDR3 DNA sequence: TGTGCCAGCAGCTTTTCCGGGGGGAACACCGGGGAGCTGTTTTTT.

This clonotype was counted between two and nine times. V gene TRBV29-1 combines with J gene TRBJ2-3; D is undetermined. V was shortened by 4 bases and J by 5 bases, with 13 bases between the two germline ends. The germline gives CDR1 SQVTM, CDR2 ANQGSEA. The CDR3 consists of 13 residues. DNA for the CDR3: TGCAGCGTTGTCCGGGCTTCGGGAGATACGCAGTATTTT. Protein sequence: CSVVRASGDTQYF.

This clonotype was observed many times. The chain couples TRBV3-1 to TRBJ2-5, with TRBD2 matching 7 bases. The CDR3 is 18 amino acids. Germline assignment: CDR1 LGHDT and CDR2 YNNKEL (reference sequence). The V gene end was trimmed by 0 bases and the J gene end by 4 bases; junction bases not matched to a gene: 14. The CDR3 DNA reads TGTGCCAGCAGCCAAGATACGAGTCGGGCGGGAGCCCCAGAGACCCAGTACTTC. It translates to CASSQDTSRAGAPETQYF.

V usage is TRBV29-1 and J usage is TRBJ2-1, with D perhaps matching TRBD1 (6 bases). From germline, CDR1 is SQVTM and CDR2 ANQGSEA. V lost 6 bases and J lost 0, with 9 bases in between. CDR3 length equals 13 residues. The CDR3 loop is CSVRTDSYNEQFF. As DNA, the CDR3 is TGCAGCGTCCGGACAGACTCCTACAATGAGCAGTTCTTC.

This clonotype was counted ten times or more. This rearrangement joins TRBV4-3 to TRBJ1-6, with D unresolved. With 0 bases removed from V and 8 bases from J, the gap between germline ends came to 5 bases. This CDR3 region has 13 residues. The germline gives CDR1 LGHNA, CDR2 YSLEER. CDR3: CASSQDIDSPLHF. The CDR3 DNA follows: TGCGCCAGCAGCCAAGATATTGATTCACCCCTCCACTTT.